The 15 T cell receptor beta chains reported below all come from one sample, sequenced in a study of cytomegalovirus exposure and HLA in healthy donors. PCR amplification relied on 60 Vbeta primers (plus 13 Jbeta primers). The method was immunoSEQ multiplex PCR; TCRdb's version includes in-frame clones alone and lacks a portion of them. The sample is made up of roughly 34,000 clones, and the top ten hold roughly 3.2% of it. The material sequenced was PBMCs. The receptors stem from a man aged 35 to 55 in good health and CMV-seronegative.

The rearrangement links TRBV25-1 to TRBJ2-1; 11 bases match TRBD2. Unmatched junction bases numbered 10, after V lost 4 bases and J lost 8 bases. The germline V gene has CDR1 MGHDK and CDR2 SYGVNS. The CDR3 has 16 residues. The CDR3: CASSGPGTSGLDEQFF. CDR3 in DNA: TGTGCCAGCAGTGGACCCGGGACTAGCGGCTTGGATGAGCAGTTCTTC.

Regarding this clone: Compared with germline, one end of the junction differs, possibly owing to a read error. The genes are TRBV29-1 and TRBJ2-3; D might be TRBD1 (7 bases). From germline, CDR1 is SQVTM and CDR2 ANQGSEA. This CDR3 region has 15 residues. CDR3 in amino acids: CSVTTGTGSADKQYF. In DNA form, the CDR3 reads TGCAGCGTTACGACAGGGACTGGATCTGCAGATAAGCAGTATTTT.

The genes are TRBV4-3 and TRBJ1-2; weak D call: TRBD1 (5 bases). Germline V gene data show CDR1 as LGHNA and CDR2 as YSLEER. Trimming pared 0 bases from V and 6 bases from J, leaving 17 bases between. This CDR3 is built from 16 residues. The chain's CDR3 is CASSQDVRQGTDGYTF. CDR3 coding DNA: TGCGCCAGCAGCCAAGATGTGCGTCAGGGTACGGATGGCTACACCTTC.

The chain combines TRBV19 with TRBJ1-1; no clear D gene. This CDR3 has 15 residues. Germline V CDR1 and CDR2: LNHDA, SQIVND (reference sequence). With 6 bases removed from V and 0 bases from J, the gap between germline ends came to 14 bases. CDR3 amino acids: CASSPQSVMNTEAFF. The CDR3 DNA follows: TGTGCCAGTAGCCCCCAAAGCGTTATGAACACTGAAGCTTTCTTT.

The chain joins TRBV29-1 to TRBJ2-4; a weak D match, TRBD1 (5 bases). CDR1 is SQVTM and CDR2 is ANQGSEA in the germline V gene. V was shortened by 3 bases and J by 8 bases, with 17 bases between the two germline ends. CDR3 length equals 14 residues. CDR3 sequence reads: CSVEGPAGQDIQYF. CDR3 sequence (DNA): TGCAGCGTTGAGGGTCCCGCAGGGCAGGACATTCAGTACTTC.

This chain uses TRBV30 with TRBJ2-1, with 9 bases matching TRBD1. CDR1 and CDR2 (germline): GTSNPN, SVGIG (reference sequence). The junction had 10 bases not matched to a gene; V was cut back by 8 bases and J by 2 bases. CDR3 length equals 15 residues. This CDR3 is CAGVKGTGTYNEQFF. The CDR3 nucleotides are TGTGCCGGGGTTAAGGGGACAGGGACCTACAATGAGCAGTTCTTC. Full variable domain (missing parts from reference TRBV30 and TRBJ2-1): SQTIHQWPATLVQPVGSPLSLECTVEGTSNPNLYWYRQAAGRGLQLLFYSVGIGQISSEVPQNLSASRPQDRQFILSSKKLLLSDSGFYLCAGVKGTGTYNEQFFGPGTRLTVL.

The gene calls are TRBV18 and TRBJ2-5; D gene unclear. There are 13 residues in the CDR3. Trimming removed 3 bases at V and 5 bases at J, with 10 bases between. Germline-derived CDR1 and CDR2 are KGHSH and LQKENI. The CDR3 sequence is CASSPVQWETQYF. DNA for the CDR3: TGTGCCAGCTCACCCGTGCAGTGGGAGACCCAGTACTTC. Complete variable domain (other parts from reference TRBV18 and TRBJ2-5): NAGVMQNPRHLVRRRGQEARLRCSPMKGHSHVYWYRQLPEEGLKFMVYLQKENIIDESGMPKERFSAEFPKEGPSILRIQQVVRGDSAAYFCASSPVQWETQYFGPGTRLLVL.

The CDR3 protein is CQGRPCQETQYF. Here the CDR3 DNA reads TGTCAGGGCAGGCCTTGCCAAGAGACCCAGTACTTC. This chain links TRBV7-3 with TRBJ2-5; possibly TRBD1 for D (5 bases). The CDR3 extends over 12 amino acids. CDR1 and CDR2 from the germline V gene are SGHTA and FQGTGA.

As regards this clone: One end of the junction varies from germline; a read error may be responsible. V and J are TRBV25-1 and TRBJ2-1; D gene unclear. The length of the CDR3 is 12 residues. CDR1 MGHDK and CDR2 SYGVNS come from the germline V gene. The chain's CDR3 is CASREFGNEQFF. CDR3 DNA sequence: TGTGCCAGCAGGGAATTCGGCAATGAGCAGTTCTTC. Together with reference TRBV25-1 and TRBJ2-1, the CDR3 gives the full variable domain: EADIYQTPRYLVIGTGKKITLECSQTMGHDKMYWYQQDPGMELHLIHYSYGVNSTEKGDLSSESTVSRIRTEHFPLTLESARPSHTSQYLCASREFGNEQFFGPGTRLTVL.

The V gene is TRBV4-1, the J gene TRBJ1-5; 7 nucleotides match TRBD1. The CDR3 covers 18 residues. The V and J ends lost 2 bases and 2 bases, in that order; junction bases with no gene match: 12. CDR1 is MGHRA and CDR2 is YSYEKL in the germline V gene. Here the CDR3 reads CASSQLLIQGVGNQPQHF. Written as DNA, the CDR3 is TGCGCCAGCAGCCAACTACTAATTCAGGGGGTGGGCAATCAGCCCCAGCATTTT.

V and J are TRBV27 and TRBJ1-5, with a weak D call TRBD1 (6 bases). Between the trimmed V and J ends, which lost 10 bases and 0 bases, there was a span of 16 bases. The CDR3 consists of 15 residues. CDR1 MNHEY and CDR2 SMNVEV come from the germline V gene (reference sequence). CDR3: CATRLTGFSNQPQHF. The CDR3 nucleotides read TGTGCCACACGACTCACAGGGTTTAGCAATCAGCCCCAGCATTTT.

The chain uses TRBV9 and TRBJ2-3, with D tentatively TRBD2 (6 bases). V was shortened by 0 bases and J by 0 bases, with 8 bases between the two germline ends. CDR3 length: 15 amino acids. From germline, CDR1 is SGDLS and CDR2 YYNGEE. CDR3 sequence reads: CASSVGAGSTDTQYF. DNA of the CDR3: TGTGCCAGCAGCGTAGGGGCGGGGAGCACAGATACGCAGTATTTT.

The V gene is TRBV28, the J gene TRBJ2-7; D perhaps matches TRBD1 (5 bases). V was clipped by 4 bases and J by 4 bases, with 11 bases between them. CDR1 is MDHEN, CDR2 SYDVKM, per germline. This CDR3 has 13 amino acids. The CDR3 bases are TGTGCCAGCAGTTCGCCACAGGATTACGAGCAGTACTTC. It yields the protein CASSSPQDYEQYF.

The chain couples TRBV7-2 to TRBJ2-1, with D perhaps TRBD2 (6 bases). Trimming left V 6 bases short and J 5 bases short, with 17 bases between. Germline-derived CDR1 and CDR2 are SGHTA and FQGNSA. CDR3 length: 15 residues. The CDR3 reads CASRATGTLDNEQFF. In DNA, the CDR3 is TGTGCCAGCAGGGCGACCGGGACTCTAGACAATGAGCAGTTCTTC.

This chain joins TRBV19 and TRBJ1-2; D remains ambiguous. Trimming took off 3 bases at V and 2 bases at J, with 7 bases between the two ends. CDR1 and CDR2 from the germline V gene are LNHDA and SQIVND (reference sequence). This CDR3 comprises 13 residues. CDR3 loop: CASSMPGNYGYTF. DNA for the CDR3: TGTGCCAGTAGTATGCCCGGGAACTATGGCTACACCTTC.